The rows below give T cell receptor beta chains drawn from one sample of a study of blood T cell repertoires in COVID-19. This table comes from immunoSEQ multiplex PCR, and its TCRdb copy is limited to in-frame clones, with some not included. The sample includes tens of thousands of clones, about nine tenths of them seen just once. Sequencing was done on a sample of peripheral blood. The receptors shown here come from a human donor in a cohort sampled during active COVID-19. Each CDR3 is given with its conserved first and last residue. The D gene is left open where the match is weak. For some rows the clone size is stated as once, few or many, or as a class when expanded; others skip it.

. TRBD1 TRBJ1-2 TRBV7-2 TGTGCCAGCAGCCTGACTAGTGGGTGGACACAGGGGGACTATGGCTACACCTTC CASSLTSGWTQGDYGYTF
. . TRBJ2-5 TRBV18 TGTGCCAGCTCACCGGGCCATGGGGAGACCCAGTACTTC CASSPGHGETQYF
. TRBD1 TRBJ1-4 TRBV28 TGTGCCAGCAGTCCGTGGACAGGGGCGGCTAATGAAAAACTGTTTTTT CASSPWTGAANEKLFF
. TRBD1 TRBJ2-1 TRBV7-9 TGTGCCAGCAGCTTAACGACAGGGCGGTACAATGAGCAGTTCTTC CASSLTTGRYNEQFF
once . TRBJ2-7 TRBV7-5 TGTGTCAGAAGCTTGTCCTTGCGGGACAGGGATTCATACGAGCAGTACTTC CVRSLSLRDRDSYEQYF
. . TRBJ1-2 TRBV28 TGTGCCAGCAGTACCCCCCCCGGCAGGGGTGGCTACACCTTC CASSTPPGRGGYTF
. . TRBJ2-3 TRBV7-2 TGTGCCAGCAGCCCCAGTAGAGTCAGGGCAGATACGCAGTATTTT CASSPSRVRADTQYF
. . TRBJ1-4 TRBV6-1 TGTGCCAGCAGTGAAATCAGAAGTACTAATGAAAAACTGTTTTTT CASSEIRSTNEKLFF
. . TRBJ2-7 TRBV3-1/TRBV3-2 TGTGCCAGCAGCCAGCCACAAAGCTCCTACGAGCAGTACTTC CASSQPQSSYEQYF
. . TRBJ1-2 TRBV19 TGTGCCAGTAGTGGGCGGGGGAAACTAAGCTACACCTTC CASSGRGKLSYTF
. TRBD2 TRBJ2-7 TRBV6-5 TGTGCCAGCAAGACTAGCCGAGCTTACGAGCAGTACTTC CASKTSRAYEQYF
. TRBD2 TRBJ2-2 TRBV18 TGTGCCAGCTCACCTCTAGCGGGAGCCGGGGAGCTGTTTTTT CASSPLAGAGELFF
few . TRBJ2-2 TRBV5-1 TGCGCCAGCAGGCAGGGCCGCACGACGATTACCGGGGAGCTGTTTTTT CASRQGRTTITGELFF
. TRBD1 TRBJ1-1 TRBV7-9 TGTGCCAGCAGCCCAGGGGGAAACACTGAAGCTTTCTTT CASSPGGNTEAFF
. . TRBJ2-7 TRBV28 TGTGCCAGCACCCATGGGGGGGCGGCCTACGAGCAGTACTTC CASTHGGAAYEQYF
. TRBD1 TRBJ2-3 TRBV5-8 TGTGCCAGCAGTACGCTGGGACAGGGGTTCCCAGATACGCAGTATTTT CASSTLGQGFPDTQYF
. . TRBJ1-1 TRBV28 TGTGCCAGCCGCGGAGCAAACGCCTTCACCACTGAAGCTTTCTTT CASRGANAFTTEAFF
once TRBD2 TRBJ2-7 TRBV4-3 TGCGCCAGCAGCCAAGGATACGGGACTAGCTTGGCCGAGCAGTACTTC CASSQGYGTSLAEQYF
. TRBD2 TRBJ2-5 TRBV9 TGTGCCAGCAGTGGTGGGGCGGGAGGGCCGAGGGTTGGAGAGACCCAGTACTTC CASSGGAGGPRVGETQYF
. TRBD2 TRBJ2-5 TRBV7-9 TGTGCCAGCAGCGGCCAAGCGGGAGGATCGGAGACCCAGTACTTC CASSGQAGGSETQYF
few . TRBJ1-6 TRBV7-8 TGTGCCAGCAGCTTTCTCAAAAGGGGAGGGTCGAATTCACCCCTCCACTTT CASSFLKRGGSNSPLHF
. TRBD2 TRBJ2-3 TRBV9 TGTGCCAGCAGCGTAACGGGTAGCGGGGGTAATACGCAGTATTTT CASSVTGSGGNTQYF
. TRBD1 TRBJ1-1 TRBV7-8 TGTGCCAGTAAGCCGGGACAGGGAGACCCTGAAGCTTTCTTT CASKPGQGDPEAFF
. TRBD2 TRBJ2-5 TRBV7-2 TGTGCCAGCAGCTTGGATGGTAGCGGGGCACAGACCCAGTACTTC CASSLDGSGAQTQYF
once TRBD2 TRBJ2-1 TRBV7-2 TGTGCCAGCAGGGCGGGAGGGCAGAATGAGCAGTTCTTC CASRAGGQNEQFF
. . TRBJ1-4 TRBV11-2 TGTGCCAGCAGCCACCGGACAGTTGAAAAACTGTTTTTT CASSHRTVEKLFF
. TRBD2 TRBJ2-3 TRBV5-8 TGTGCCAGCAGCTTGACTAGCGGGACTAGCACAGATACGCAGTATTTT CASSLTSGTSTDTQYF
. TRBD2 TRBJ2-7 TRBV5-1 TGCGCCAGCAGCCGGACTAGCGGGAGCTACGAGCAGTACTTC CASSRTSGSYEQYF
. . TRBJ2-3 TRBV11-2 TGTGCCAGCAGCCGAACCGACCCAGGGGATACGCAGTATTTT CASSRTDPGDTQYF
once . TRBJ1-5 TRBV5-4 TGTGCCAGCAGCTTCATGGGGGCCAATGGGATTCAGCCCCAGCATTTT CASSFMGANGIQPQHF
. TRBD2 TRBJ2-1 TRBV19 TGTGCCAGTAGTCCAGGGACTAGCGGAATAGGCAAAAATGAGCAGTTCTTC CASSPGTSGIGKNEQFF
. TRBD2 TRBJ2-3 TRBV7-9 TGTGCCAGCAGCAGCCCGGGACTAGCCTTCGGCACAGATACGCAGTATTTT CASSSPGLAFGTDTQYF
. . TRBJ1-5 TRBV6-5 TGTGCCAGCATCCAGAATAGCAATCAGCCCCAGCATTTT CASIQNSNQPQHF
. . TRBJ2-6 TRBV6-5 TGTGCCAGCAGGTTTCTAGCCTCTGGGGCCAACGTCCTGACTTTC CASRFLASGANVLTF
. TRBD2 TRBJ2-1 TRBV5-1 TGCGCCAGCAGCTTGGTAGCGGGAGGGTCCAATGAGCAGTTCTTC CASSLVAGGSNEQFF
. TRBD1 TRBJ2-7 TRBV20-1 TGCAGTGCGGTGGACAGGAACGAGCAGTACTTC CSAVDRNEQYF
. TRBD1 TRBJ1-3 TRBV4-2 TGTGCCAGCAGCACCCGGACAGGGACGGACACCATATATTTT CASSTRTGTDTIYF
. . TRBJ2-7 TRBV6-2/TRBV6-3 TGTGCCAGCAGTCCGCTCAGGGGTACCATCTACGAGCAGTACTTC CASSPLRGTIYEQYF
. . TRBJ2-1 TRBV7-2 TGTGCCAGCACCCTTCTCCGGGGTGAGCAGTTCTTC CASTLLRGEQFF
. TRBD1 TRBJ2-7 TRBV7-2 TGTGCCAGCAGCTTAACTCGGACAGGGTTCTACGAGCAGTACTTC CASSLTRTGFYEQYF
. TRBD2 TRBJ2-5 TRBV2 TGTGCCAGCAGTGCCCACGGGCGGGGGAGACAAGAGACCCAGTACTTC CASSAHGRGRQETQYF
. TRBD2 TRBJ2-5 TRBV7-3 TGTGCCAGCAGCTTAGGGGGACTACCCAGCCAAGAGACCCAGTACTTC CASSLGGLPSQETQYF
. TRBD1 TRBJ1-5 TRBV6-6 TGTGCCAGCAGTCTTCCGGGACAGGGGCCCAGCAATCAGCCCCAGCATTTT CASSLPGQGPSNQPQHF
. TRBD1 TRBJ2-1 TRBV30 TGTGCCTGGAGTACAAACTCGGACAGGGGGTCCTCCAAAGAGCAGTTCTTC CAWSTNSDRGSSKEQFF
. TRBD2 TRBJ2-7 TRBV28 TGTGCCAGCAGCTATACACCATCCGCTAGCGGGGGGACCTACGAGCAGTACTTC CASSYTPSASGGTYEQYF
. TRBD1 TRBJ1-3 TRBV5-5 TGTGCCAGCAGCTTGGCCAATTGGGACAGCCGGGGCTCTGGAAACACCATATATTTT CASSLANWDSRGSGNTIYF
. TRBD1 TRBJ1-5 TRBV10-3 TGTGCCATCAGCCCAGGGACAGGGGCGGGTCAGCCCCAGCATTTT CAISPGTGAGQPQHF
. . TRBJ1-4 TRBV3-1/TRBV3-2 TGTGCCAGCAGCCCCCCGTATCTTAATGAAAAACTGTTTTTT CASSPPYLNEKLFF
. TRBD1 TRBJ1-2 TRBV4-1 TGCGCCAGCAGCCGCCGGGAGGGGGCTCGGTCCTATGGCTACACCTTC CASSRREGARSYGYTF
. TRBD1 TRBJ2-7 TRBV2 TGTGCCAGCAACCCGGACAGGACCTACGAGCAGTACTTC CASNPDRTYEQYF
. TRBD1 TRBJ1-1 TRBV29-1 TGCAGCGTCGCCGGGACAGAGAGGGCTGAAGCTTTCTTT CSVAGTERAEAFF
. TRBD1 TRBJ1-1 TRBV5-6 TGTGCCAGCAGCGAACAGGGGCGGACGAACACTGAAGCTTTCTTT CASSEQGRTNTEAFF
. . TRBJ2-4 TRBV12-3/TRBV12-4 TGTGCCAGCAGTTTATTTGGGGGGAACATTCAGTACTTC CASSLFGGNIQYF
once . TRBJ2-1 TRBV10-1 TGCGCCAGCAGTGGGGGACTCCTATTGGGCAATGAGCAGTTCTTC CASSGGLLLGNEQFF